This T cell receptor beta chain is drawn from a study of T-cell memory formation after mild COVID-19. Study-wide background: Most TCR clusters belonged to a single donor. The study, taken as a whole, reports: Still unconfirmed is whether the second-wave clones peaking on day 37 recognized SARS-CoV-2.

Researchers used 5'RACE with constant-segment primers to make TCR alpha and TCR beta cDNA libraries that carry sample barcodes and UMIs. TCRdb recomputed calls from the 5' RACE reads with MiXCR, one row per CDR3 protein. In the table there are 580,000 or so distinct CDR3 sequences, around 16% of which are singletons. This clonotype was found a few times. Antigen specificity is unknown. This receptor was obtained from an adult woman who had mild COVID-19 (a few samples of this study predate the infection). Cell type and time point are not known. Sequencing was performed on PBMCs or a T cell subset sorted from them (not recorded which).

This chain's CDR3 is CSARAGGSYEQYF. DNA for the CDR3: TGCAGCGCCCGAGCGGGGGGTTCCTACGAGCAGTACTTC. V usage is TRBV29-1 and J usage is TRBJ2-7, with 9 positions matching TRBD2. V was pared by 7 bases and J by 1 base, with 5 bases of the junction left unmatched. The CDR3 is made up of 13 amino acids. The V gene's germline CDR1 is SQVTM and CDR2 ANQGSEA.